The 10 T cell receptor beta chains below were found in one sample sequenced in a study of blood T cell repertoires in COVID-19. The repertoire was sequenced with immunoSEQ multiplex PCR; TCRdb's copy has only in-frame clones and lacks some. The table lists a few hundred thousand clones, 80% to 90% of them singletons. Sequenced: PBMCs or T cells enriched from blood (not recorded which). These receptors were collected from a woman in her twenties or thirties who had recovered from COVID-19.

This clone has a single count. V gene TRBV30 combines with J gene TRBJ1-5, with TRBD1 matching over 10 bases. The CDR3 contains 14 residues. The germline V gene encodes CDR1 GTSNPN and CDR2 SVGIG (reference sequence). V shed 4 bases and J 7 bases; nucleotides not matched to a gene: 7. CDR3: CAWTKGTGAQPQHF. In DNA form, the CDR3 reads TGTGCCTGGACCAAGGGGACAGGGGCCCAGCCCCAGCATTTT.

Concerning this clone: Other DNA sequences in the same sample also yield this CDR3. The V and J genes are TRBV28 and TRBJ2-6; perhaps TRBD2 as D (5 bases). CDR1 is MDHEN and CDR2 is SYDVKM in the germline V gene. The ends were cut back, 2 bases at V and 2 bases at J, with 7 bases in the middle. This CDR3 has 15 amino acids. The CDR3 loop is CASSLEGAGANVLTF. CDR3 nucleotides: TGTGCCAGCAGTTTAGAGGGTGCTGGGGCCAACGTCCTGACTTTC.

J is TRBJ1-1 and V is TRBV9; the match to TRBD1 covers 10 bases. In germline, CDR1 is SGDLS, CDR2 YYNGEE. V shed 4 bases, J shed 5 bases, and the junction held 5 bases outside the gene matches. The CDR3 has 14 residues. The CDR3 coding sequence is TGTGCCAGCAGCCCGGGACAGGGGTTTACTGAAGCTTTCTTT. Its protein product is CASSPGQGFTEAFF.

The chain couples TRBV10-2 to TRBJ1-6; 8 bases are shared with TRBD1. CDR1 is WSHSY, CDR2 SAAADI, per germline. With V trimmed by 6 bases and J by 4 bases, 5 bases remained unmatched. The CDR3 spans 15 residues. The CDR3 region is CASRMTGVYNSPLHF. The CDR3 DNA follows: TGCGCCAGCAGAATGACAGGGGTTTATAATTCACCCCTCCACTTT.

The chain couples TRBV28 to TRBJ2-1, with 7 positions matching TRBD2. This CDR3 has 16 amino acids. V lost 7 bases, J lost 2 bases, and 11 bases stayed unmatched. CDR1 and CDR2 from the germline V gene are MDHEN and SYDVKM. In DNA form, the CDR3 reads TGTGCCAGCATCCCCCTGACTAGCCTCGCCTACAATGAGCAGTTCTTC. Residues: CASIPLTSLAYNEQFF.

V usage is TRBV5-6 and J usage is TRBJ2-5; 8 positions match TRBD1. With V trimmed by 2 bases and J by 4 bases, 13 bases remained unmatched. Germline V lookup: CDR1 SGHDT, CDR2 YYEEEE. The CDR3 length is 17 residues. The CDR3 sequence is CASSFLPGTGFTETQYF. The CDR3 region has the DNA TGTGCCAGCAGCTTCCTCCCCGGGACAGGCTTTACAGAGACCCAGTACTTC.

The V gene is TRBV19, the J gene TRBJ1-2; 7 nucleotides agree with TRBD1. J was trimmed by 4 bases and V by 5 bases; bases with no gene match: 10. The CDR3 consists of 15 residues. The germline CDR1 and CDR2 sequences are LNHDA and SQIVND (reference sequence). CDR3 coding DNA: TGTGCCAGTAGTCCCGACCGGGACAGCTTCTATGGCTACACCTTC. It encodes CASSPDRDSFYGYTF.

In this sample, this clone turned up once. This chain connects TRBV5-1 to TRBJ1-3, with 12 positions matching TRBD1. The ends lost 3 bases at V and 1 base at J; junction bases unmatched: 5. The V gene's germline CDR1 is SGHRS and CDR2 YFSETQ. The CDR3 has 17 amino acids. In DNA, the CDR3 is TGCGCCAGCAGCTCCCCGGGACAGGGGGCTTCTGGAAACACCATATATTTT. Amino acid sequence: CASSSPGQGASGNTIYF.

The V call is TRBV28, the J call TRBJ2-6; D is undetermined. V was pared by 1 base and J by 0 bases, with 7 bases between. The V gene's germline CDR1 is MDHEN and CDR2 SYDVKM. The CDR3 is made up of 16 amino acids. The CDR3 reads CASSLLRDSGANVLTF. The CDR3 nucleotides read TGTGCCAGCAGTTTATTGCGAGACTCTGGGGCCAACGTCCTGACTTTC.

This clone has only a few counts. The rearrangement joins TRBV25-1 to TRBJ2-1, with 9 nucleotides matching TRBD2. CDR1 is MGHDK and CDR2 is SYGVNS in the germline V gene. CDR3 length equals 16 residues. The trim removed 1 base at V and 6 bases at J, leaving 7 bases unmatched. The CDR3 nucleotides are TGTGCCAGCAGTGAATCAGGTAGCGGGAGTACCAATGAGCAGTTCTTC. It translates to CASSESGSGSTNEQFF.